Below, 13 T cell receptor beta chains from the same sample are listed, as sequenced in a study of T cells expressing NK-cell markers. For each CDR3 protein, TCRdb gives one entry from its re-call of the 5' RACE reads, without DNA. This repertoire includes approximately 420,000 distinct CDR3 sequences. Material: blood T cells: a sorted CD56 or NKG2C T cell subset, CD4+ or CD8+ T cells, or bulk PBMC T cells (not recorded which). These receptors all come from a woman in her fifties or sixties in good health.

V is TRBV28 and J is TRBJ2-7; TCRdb's D call, TRBD2, is unchecked because there is no DNA. Germline V gene lookup returns CDR1 MDHEN and CDR2 SYDVKM. The CDR3 is 14 amino acids. CDR3: CASSRTSGRNEQYF. Filled out from reference TRBV28 and TRBJ2-7, the complete variable domain reads DVKVTQSSRYLVKRTGEKVFLECVQDMDHENMFWYRQDPGLGLRLIYFSYDVKMKEKGDIPEGYSVSREKKERFSLILESASTNQTSMYLCASSRTSGRNEQYFGPGTRLTVT.

This chain links TRBV5-1 with TRBJ1-1. CDR3 length equals 14 residues. The germline V gene has CDR1 SGHRS and CDR2 YFSETQ. CDR3 amino acids: CASRFLSTKKEAFF. The full variable domain, completed using reference TRBV5-1 and TRBJ1-1, is KAGVTQTPRYLIKTRGQQVTLSCSPISGHRSVSWYQQTPGQGLQFLFEYFSETQRNKGNFPGRFSGRQFSNSRSEMNVSTLELGDSALYLCASRFLSTKKEAFFGQGTRLTVV.

The chain uses TRBV20-1 and TRBJ2-3; there is no DNA to check the TCRdb D call of TRBD1. CDR1 and CDR2 from the germline V gene are DFQATT and SNEGSKA (reference sequence). This CDR3 has 14 residues. The chain's CDR3 is CSALINPGPDTQYF.

V and J are TRBV12-3 or TRBV12-4 and TRBJ1-4. The CDR3 contains 16 residues. This CDR3 is CASSFISKPTNEKLFF.

This chain joins TRBV12-3 or TRBV12-4 and TRBJ2-1; TCRdb names TRBD1, which stays unverified in the absence of DNA. The CDR3 runs to 14 residues. The CDR3 sequence: CASTRGDRRLEQFF.

This chain uses TRBV5-1 with TRBJ2-5; TCRdb's assignment of TRBD1 cannot be checked, as there is no DNA. Germline CDR1 reads SGHRS; CDR2 reads YFSETQ. The CDR3 extends over 15 amino acids. The CDR3 is CASSPGQSKEETQYF.

The V call is TRBV12-3 or TRBV12-4, the J call TRBJ2-7; checking the TCRdb D call of TRBD1 is not possible without DNA. The CDR3 spans 16 residues. The CDR3 is CASSLRAGTGSYEQYF.

The chain has TRBV7-9 and TRBJ2-2; the TRBD2 assignment by TCRdb is unverifiable without DNA. The CDR3 length is 15 residues. Germline CDR1 SEHNR, CDR2 FQNEAQ (reference sequence). The CDR3 sequence: CASRAGGYNTGELFF.

V is TRBV12-3 or TRBV12-4 and J is TRBJ2-7; the D call from TCRdb, TRBD2, cannot be confirmed without DNA. The CDR3 covers 15 residues. CDR3 loop: CASSSVSGSAYEQYF.

The chain joins TRBV24-1 to TRBJ1-2. Germline V gene data show CDR1 as KGHDR and CDR2 as SFDVKD. The CDR3 sequence is 12 residues long. CDR3 in amino acids: CATWTLGYGYTF.

The V and J genes are TRBV12-3 or TRBV12-4 and TRBJ2-5; TCRdb's D call, TRBD2, is unchecked because there is no DNA. The length of the CDR3 is 15 residues. CDR3 loop: CASSPIGLPKETQYF.

V usage is TRBV5-6 and J usage is TRBJ2-1; there is no DNA to check the TCRdb D call of TRBD2. The CDR3 length is 17 residues. Germline CDR1 SGHDT, CDR2 YYEEEE. CDR3 sequence: CASSPRLAGGSYNEQFF.

V usage is TRBV12-3 or TRBV12-4 and J usage is TRBJ2-5; TCRdb picks TRBD1, but there is no DNA to check that call. CDR3 length: 13 amino acids. CDR3 amino acids: CASSPRSQETQYF.